The 29 T cell receptor beta chains presented below share a single source sample, sequenced in a study of blood T cell repertoires in COVID-19 (dated by TCRdb to the early 2020s). Libraries were built with the immunoSEQ multiplex PCR assay. Drawn from immuneACCESS, this table holds only the in-frame rearrangements with V and J called that TCRdb kept. Clones are partly lost; checked studies trace under half to an unresolved V gene and leave the rest unexplained. The sample table lists 200,000 to 300,000 clones, about nine tenths of them with a count of one. Roughly 0.89% of the sample belongs to the ten largest clones. What was sequenced was peripheral blood. The receptors were sampled from a man between 25 and 39 years old with COVID-19, enrolled during active disease.

The J gene is TRBJ1-2, the V gene TRBV6-5; D is ambiguous. The CDR3 is made up of 13 amino acids. The V end was cut by 8 bases, the J end by 8 bases, with 18 bases between. Germline loops: CDR1 MNHEY, CDR2 SVGAGI. The DNA for the CDR3 is TGTGCCAGCCACCACCGGGAGACTGAGGGCTACACCTTC. This encodes CASHHRETEGYTF.

The chain combines TRBV30 with TRBJ1-1; D unresolved. Germline CDR1 and CDR2: GTSNPN and SVGIG (reference sequence). CDR3 length: 12 amino acids. The germline V and J ends were trimmed by 0 bases and 6 bases, with 8 bases remaining between them. The CDR3 is CAWSVLLPEAFF. Here the CDR3 DNA reads TGTGCCTGGAGTGTACTGCTACCTGAAGCTTTCTTT.

The chain carries TRBV7-9 and TRBJ1-1, with D maybe TRBD1 (6 bases). CDR1 and CDR2 from the germline V gene are SEHNR and FQNEAQ (reference sequence). This CDR3 comprises 14 residues. V gave up 6 bases and J gave up 1 base, with 12 bases separating them. The CDR3 region is CASRPGTPNTEAFF. As DNA, the CDR3 is TGTGCCAGCAGACCCGGGACACCGAACACTGAAGCTTTCTTT.

The chain recombines TRBV7-2 with TRBJ2-1, with 12 bases fitting TRBD2. Per germline, CDR1 SGHTA and CDR2 FQGNSA. Unmatched junction bases numbered 11, after V lost 5 bases and J lost 9 bases. The CDR3 is made up of 16 amino acids. The CDR3 DNA is TGTGCCAGCAGCGAAACTAGCGGGGGGACCTTATTTGAGCAGTTCTTC. Protein: CASSETSGGTLFEQFF.

The genes are TRBV5-6 and TRBJ1-6; 7 bases align to TRBD1. The junction had 7 bases not matched to a gene; V was cut back by 0 bases and J by 7 bases. Germline assignment: CDR1 SGHDT and CDR2 YYEEEE. This CDR3 has 16 amino acids. In DNA, the CDR3 is TGTGCCAGCAGCTTGGCCCCGTACAGGGGCAATTCACCCCTCCACTTT. Translation gives CASSLAPYRGNSPLHF.

The gene calls are TRBV20-1 and TRBJ2-3; tentative D call: TRBD2 (6 bases). The germline CDR1 and CDR2 sequences are DFQATT and SNEGSKA (reference sequence). The CDR3 has 17 amino acids. With 6 bases removed from V and 5 bases from J, the gap between germline ends came to 27 bases. CDR3 in amino acids: CSASPGWQLNGGDTQYF. For the CDR3, the DNA is TGCAGTGCCAGTCCGGGATGGCAGCTCAACGGGGGAGATACGCAGTATTTT.

This chain connects TRBV19 to TRBJ1-4; TRBD1 is a possible D gene (5 bases). The CDR3 extends over 14 amino acids. Germline-derived CDR1 and CDR2 are LNHDA and SQIVND (reference sequence). Trimming shortened V by 4 bases and J by 3 bases, and 9 bases separated the two germline ends. CDR3 sequence (DNA): TGTGCCAGTAGTACCCAGGGTTCTAATGAAAAACTGTTTTTT. Its translation: CASSTQGSNEKLFF.

This clone was seen more than once but under ten times. This chain uses TRBV29-1 with TRBJ2-3; 13 nucleotides agree with TRBD2. Germline CDR1 SQVTM, CDR2 ANQGSEA. CDR3 size: 14 residues. The trim removed 4 bases at V and 3 bases at J, leaving 1 base unmatched. The CDR3 loop reads CSVGTSGRTDTQYF. The DNA of the CDR3 is TGCAGCGTTGGGACTAGCGGGAGAACAGATACGCAGTATTTT.

This clone was detected only once. This chain uses TRBV13 with TRBJ2-5; 7 nucleotides align to TRBD2. Germline-derived CDR1 and CDR2 are PRHDT and FYEKMQ (reference sequence). V shed 2 bases, J shed 3 bases, and the junction held 3 bases outside the gene matches. This CDR3 contains 14 residues. The CDR3: CASSLLRGEETQYF. DNA for the CDR3: TGTGCCAGCAGCTTATTACGGGGGGAAGAGACCCAGTACTTC.

This clone appeared once. This chain links TRBV19 with TRBJ1-5; 7 bases are shared with TRBD1. Trimming at V came to 7 bases and at J to 3 bases, leaving 9 bases not matched to a gene. This CDR3 is 15 amino acids long. Germline V CDR1 and CDR2: LNHDA, SQIVND (reference sequence). CDR3 sequence (DNA): TGTGCCAGTAACTCCGACAGGGTCGACAATCAGCCCCAGCATTTT. This sequence encodes CASNSDRVDNQPQHF.

The chain is built from TRBV7-9 and TRBJ2-7, with TRBD1 matching 7 bases. CDR3 size: 16 residues. Germline CDR1 is SEHNR and CDR2 is FQNEAQ (reference sequence). Trimming took 1 base from V and 5 from J; bases not matched to a gene: 11. This CDR3 reads CASSLGEEGGKDEQYF. Here the CDR3 DNA reads TGTGCCAGCAGCTTAGGCGAGGAAGGGGGCAAGGACGAGCAGTACTTC.

This rearrangement joins TRBV5-1 to TRBJ1-1; the D is unclear. The germline V gene has CDR1 SGHRS and CDR2 YFSETQ. Trimming shortened V by 0 bases and J by 0 bases, and 12 bases separated the two germline ends. This CDR3 spans 16 amino acids. CDR3 in amino acids: CASSLGRNQLNTEAFF. Written as DNA, the CDR3 is TGCGCCAGCAGCTTGGGCAGGAACCAATTGAACACTGAAGCTTTCTTT.

The chain couples TRBV30 to TRBJ1-3; TRBD1 aligns across 10 bases. The CDR3 is 18 residues long. The J segment lost 2 bases and the V segment lost 3 bases, leaving 13 bases of the junction unmatched. Germline-derived CDR1 and CDR2 are GTSNPN and SVGIG (reference sequence). CDR3 residues: CAWRPGQGYNFPGNTIYF. Written as DNA, the CDR3 is TGTGCCTGGAGGCCGGGACAGGGGTATAATTTTCCTGGAAACACCATATATTTT.

J is TRBJ2-1 and V is TRBV5-6; TRBD2 matches at 11 bases. J gave up 4 bases and V 9 bases, and 9 bases lay outside the gene matches. The germline V gene encodes CDR1 SGHDT and CDR2 YYEEEE. This CDR3 comprises 15 residues. The CDR3: CATERLAGGYNEQFF. In nucleotides, the CDR3 is TGTGCCACCGAGCGCCTAGCGGGGGGATACAATGAGCAGTTCTTC.

The chain combines TRBV10-2 with TRBJ2-1; 8 nucleotides agree with TRBD2. V dropped 3 bases and J dropped 8; count of bases not matched to a gene: 9. The CDR3 is 15 amino acids. The germline V gene has CDR1 WSHSY and CDR2 SAAADI. The CDR3 loop reads CASSEGRGGMDEQFF. The CDR3 bases are TGCGCCAGCAGTGAAGGCCGGGGGGGCATGGATGAGCAGTTCTTC.

V gene TRBV10-3 combines with J gene TRBJ2-3, with 9 bases fitting TRBD1. There are 16 residues in the CDR3. Germline values: CDR1 ENHRY, CDR2 SYGVKD. J was trimmed by 6 bases and V by 2 bases; bases with no gene match: 9. CDR3 in DNA: TGTGCCATCAGTGAGCAATCCGGGACAGGGTTGGATACGCAGTATTTT. Its protein is CAISEQSGTGLDTQYF.

J is TRBJ1-5 and V is TRBV6-1; D is uncertain. CDR1 is MNHNS, CDR2 SASEGT, per germline. This CDR3 is 14 amino acids long. Trimming removed 2 bases from V and 3 bases from J, with 8 bases in between. CDR3 DNA sequence: TGTGCCAGCAGTGAAATGGCGGCCAATCAGCCCCAGCATTTT. Translated: CASSEMAANQPQHF.

This rearrangement joins TRBV21-1 to TRBJ2-1; the table assigns TRBD2, which was not confirmed against the DNA. TRBV21-1 is classified as a pseudogene. The length of the CDR3 is 16 residues. The CDR3 spells CASSKKGGGACNEQFF. CDR3 DNA sequence: TGTGCCAGCAGCAAAAAAGGCGGGGGGGCCTGCAATGAGCAGTTCTTC.

V usage is TRBV5-6 and J usage is TRBJ2-5; no firm D call. The CDR3 has 14 residues. The germline CDR1 and CDR2 sequences are SGHDT and YYEEEE. V lost 3 bases and J lost 2, with 11 bases in between. The CDR3 DNA reads TGTGCCAGCAGCTCCCCGGCTAGACAAGAGACCCAGTACTTC. It encodes CASSSPARQETQYF.

The genes are TRBV10-3 and TRBJ2-7, with a possible D match to TRBD2 (6 bases). CDR3 length equals 15 residues. The V gene's germline CDR1 is ENHRY and CDR2 SYGVKD. With 2 bases removed from V and 3 bases from J, the gap between germline ends came to 14 bases. CDR3 protein: CAISETSGTVYEQYF. The CDR3 nucleotides are TGTGCCATCAGTGAGACCTCCGGGACTGTCTACGAGCAGTACTTC.

Here the CDR3 reads CASAIQGAVVSPLHF. The CDR3, as DNA: TGTGCCAGCGCCATACAGGGAGCAGTTGTTTCACCCCTCCACTTT. The rearrangement uses TRBV2 and TRBJ1-6, with a tentative D call TRBD1 (6 bases). The CDR3 loop spans 15 amino acids. In germline, CDR1 is SNHLY, CDR2 FYNNEI. V lost 8 bases, J lost 9 bases, and 20 bases lay in between.

This chain joins TRBV14 and TRBJ2-1, with TRBD1 matching 7 bases. CDR3 size: 15 residues. Trimming cost V 5 bases and J 4 bases; bases outside gene matches: 8. CDR1 and CDR2 (germline): SGHDN, FVKESK. DNA for the CDR3: TGTGCCAGCAGCACGCCGGGACAGAGATACAATGAGCAGTTCTTC. Translating gives CASSTPGQRYNEQFF. The full variable domain, with the rest looked up from reference TRBV14 and TRBJ2-1, is EAGVTQFPSHSVIEKGQTVTLRCDPISGHDNLYWYRRVMGKEIKFLLHFVKESKQDESGMPNNRFLAERTGGTYSTLKVQPAELEDSGVYFCASSTPGQRYNEQFFGPGTRLTVL.

The chain combines TRBV6-1 with TRBJ2-7; tentative D call: TRBD1 (6 bases). V lost 3 bases, J lost 2 bases, and 14 bases lay in between. This CDR3 region has 15 residues. CDR1 is MNHNS and CDR2 is SASEGT in the germline V gene. CDR3 nucleotides: TGTGCCAGCAGTGAGCCCGACAGGCACCCCTACGAGCAGTACTTC. It specifies CASSEPDRHPYEQYF.

This chain uses TRBV27 with TRBJ1-2; possibly TRBD1 for D (6 bases). The germline V gene encodes CDR1 MNHEY and CDR2 SMNVEV (reference sequence). This CDR3 has 14 amino acids. V was pared by 5 bases and J by 5 bases, with 15 bases between. CDR3 sequence reads: CASSGQPGGYGYTF. CDR3 in DNA: TGTGCCAGCAGTGGACAGCCTGGGGGTTATGGCTACACCTTC.

The rearrangement uses TRBV18 and TRBJ1-2, with 7 bases identical to TRBD1. V was clipped by 3 bases and J by 0 bases; unmatched bases: 13. This CDR3 has 18 residues. Germline lookup yields CDR1 KGHSH and CDR2 LQKENI. Written as DNA, the CDR3 is TGTGCCAGCTCACCTTATTCCGGGACAGAGCTGTCTAACTATGGCTACACCTTC. It yields the protein CASSPYSGTELSNYGYTF.

The chain joins TRBV4-1 to TRBJ2-1; D might be TRBD2 (6 bases). Germline CDR1 MGHRA, CDR2 YSYEKL. The CDR3 loop spans 13 amino acids. V lost 4 bases and J lost 6, with 10 bases in between. The chain's CDR3 is CASSPRDSNEQFF. CDR3 sequence (DNA): TGCGCCAGCAGCCCACGGGACTCCAATGAGCAGTTCTTC.

The chain has TRBV10-3 and TRBJ1-2; 7 bases agree with TRBD1. The CDR3 is 15 residues long. Germline CDR1 reads ENHRY; CDR2 reads SYGVKD. V gave up 11 bases and J gave up 0 bases; unmatched junction bases: 12. CDR3 sequence (DNA): TGTGCCGAAAGACAGGGAATTGAACCTAACTATGGCTACACCTTC. Translated: CAERQGIEPNYGYTF.

This chain connects TRBV12-5 to TRBJ2-3, with a possible D match to TRBD2 (5 bases). The CDR3 has 16 amino acids. In germline, CDR1 is LGHNT, CDR2 FRNRAP. Trimming took 5 bases from V and 7 from J, leaving 22 bases between them. This CDR3 reads CASGPTLAASGNTQYF. The CDR3 DNA reads TGTGCTAGTGGTCCCACACTGGCAGCGTCGGGGAATACGCAGTATTTT.

The V and J genes are TRBV15 and TRBJ1-1; no firm D call. This CDR3 comprises 14 residues. CDR1 and CDR2 from the germline V gene are LNHNV and YYDKDF (reference sequence). The V and J ends lost 0 bases and 6 bases respectively, with 11 bases between them. DNA for the CDR3: TGTGCCACCAGCAGAGATGACGGGTTCTCTGAAGCTTTCTTT. This encodes CATSRDDGFSEAFF.